This T cell receptor beta chain is from a study of T-cell memory formation after mild COVID-19. Study-level points and caveats: Certain responding clones were present in pre-infection memory, suggesting participation of cross-reactive memory.

TCRdb called the 5' RACE reads again in MiXCR, with one record for every CDR3 protein. The sample includes some 120,000 distinct CDR3 sequences, roughly 15% seen only once; the top ten take roughly 14%. This CDR3 spans 13 amino acids. V was clipped by 5 bases and J by 4 bases; unmatched bases: 8. CDR1 GTSNPN and CDR2 SVGIG come from the germline V gene (reference sequence). In the case of this clonotype: Its antigen is not known.

The source material was PBMCs or a T cell subset sorted from them (not recorded which). The sequence was collected from an adult woman who had mild COVID-19 (a few samples of this study predate the infection). Cell type and time point are not known. The rearrangement links TRBV30 to TRBJ2-7; 7 bases map to TRBD2. CDR3 amino acids: CAWGAGLGYEQYF. The CDR3, as DNA: TGTGCCTGGGGGGCCGGACTAGGATACGAGCAGTACTTC.